The T cell receptor (beta chain) described here comes from a study of shared clonotypes between healthy human individuals. Overall study results and limits: Estimated richness values were generally larger in naive subsets than in memory subsets.

This CDR3 has 17 residues. The ends were cut back, 1 base at V and 5 bases at J, with 20 bases in the middle. Germline CDR1 LNHNV, CDR2 YYDKDF (reference sequence). As defined, naive CD8 cells were CD45RO-negative and positively selected for CCR7, with terminally differentiated effector memory CD45RA+ cells excluded. Every immunoSEQ plate was one replicate of a subset's evenly spread DNA. Method: immunoSEQ multiplex PCR; TCRdb's copy keeps in-frame clones and lacks some. This table has roughly 2.1 million clones, roughly 91% appearing once. For this clone: Antigen specificity is unknown.

This chain links TRBV15 with TRBJ2-5; the D call may be TRBD1 or TRBD2 (5 bases each). Input material: naive CD8+ T cells from PBMCs. The receptor was derived from a man in his late teens or twenties in good health. Some clones in this sample may be carry-over from other donors' samples. CDR3 loop: CATSRVGLAGTGETQYF. CDR3 coding DNA: TGTGCCACCAGCAGAGTAGGTTTGGCAGGGACGGGGGAGACCCAGTACTTC.